The TCR beta chain under discussion was sequenced for a study of post-analysis software for immune sequencing data. Study information: The cohort encompassed relapsing-remitting, secondary progressive and progressive-relapsing multiple sclerosis disease courses.

Regarding this clonotype: Antigen specificity is unknown.

Overall study findings and caveats: Normalized Chao1 diversity was significantly lower in multiple sclerosis patients than in controls. Analysis by F measure revealed that same-batch samples clustered strongly together.

Carried by the TCR beta cDNA libraries were unique molecular identifiers. TCRdb ran MiXCR on the PCR reads and lists one entry per CDR3 protein. The sample has roughly 650,000 distinct CDR3 sequences, approximately 59% seen once. The specimen was blood. This TCR derives from a girl aged 2 to 10 with multiple sclerosis.

In DNA form, the CDR3 reads TGTGCCAGCAGCCAACCTGGTGGGGATGGCTACACCTTC. Translation: CASSQPGGDGYTF. This chain connects TRBV3-1 to TRBJ1-2; D not certain. The CDR3 is 13 residues long. Trimming left V 2 bases short and J 6 bases short, with 10 bases between. From germline, CDR1 is LGHDT and CDR2 YNNKEL (reference sequence).